A single sample is the source of the 9 T cell receptor beta chains below, sequenced in a study of T cell repertoires in cytomegalovirus infection. No antigen has been assigned to these receptors. TCRdb reprocessed the reads via MiXCR and lists one record per CDR3 protein. The repertoire holds over 55,000 distinct CDR3 sequences, with roughly 21% as singletons. This specimen consisted of CD8+ T cells from cultured PBMCs, obtained from culture after CMV antigen stimulation. All receptors derive from a human donor in good health (CMV status not recorded). Some clones in this sample may be carry-over from other donors' samples.

The J gene is TRBJ2-1, the V gene TRBV6-2 or TRBV6-3; D is ambiguous. The V gene lost 6 bases and the J gene lost 1 base, with 7 bases spanning the gap. Per germline, CDR1 MNHEY and CDR2 SVGEGT. This CDR3 region has 13 residues. The CDR3 loop reads CASSPVSYNEQFF. CDR3 nucleotides: TGTGCCAGCAGCCCCGTATCCTACAATGAGCAGTTCTTC.

This clonotype has more than one count but fewer than ten. V and J are TRBV19 and TRBJ1-6; D uncertain. The ends were cut back, 2 bases at V and 0 bases at J, with 8 bases in the middle. From germline, CDR1 is LNHDA and CDR2 SQIVND (reference sequence). The length of the CDR3 is 16 residues. CDR3 nucleotide sequence: TGTGCCAGTAGTATAAGTTACAGCTCCTATAATTCACCCCTCCACTTT. Translation: CASSISYSSYNSPLHF.

This clonotype was picked up a small number of times. The V call is TRBV10-3, the J call TRBJ1-2; D not certain. CDR1 is ENHRY and CDR2 is SYGVKD in the germline V gene. V gave up 3 bases and J gave up 0 bases, with 14 bases separating them. This CDR3 has 16 amino acids. This CDR3 is CAISDPSASANYGYTF. Here the CDR3 DNA reads TGTGCCATCAGTGACCCCTCGGCGTCAGCTAACTATGGCTACACCTTC.

This clonotype showed up just a few times. The chain couples TRBV6-2 or TRBV6-3 to TRBJ2-7; possibly TRBD1 for D (6 bases). The length of the CDR3 is 13 residues. The V end lost 4 bases, the J end lost 3 bases, and 10 bases lay between the germline ends. Germline values: CDR1 MNHEY, CDR2 SVGEGT. CDR3 residues: CASSWGPYYEQYF. Here the CDR3 DNA reads TGTGCCAGCAGTTGGGGGCCCTACTACGAGCAGTACTTC.

The V call is TRBV27, the J call TRBJ1-5, with D hard to call. The CDR3 is 14 amino acids. The V and J ends lost 2 bases and 3 bases respectively, with 8 bases between them. In germline, CDR1 is MNHEY, CDR2 SMNVEV (reference sequence). CDR3 DNA: TGTGCCAGCAGTTTAGCACAGTTCAATCAGCCCCAGCATTTT. It yields the protein CASSLAQFNQPQHF.

This clonotype was detected ten times or more. The chain has TRBV4-1 and TRBJ1-5; D is perhaps TRBD1 (6 bases). This CDR3 contains 14 residues. V shed 1 base and J shed 6 bases, with 10 bases lying between them. CDR1 is MGHRA, CDR2 YSYEKL, per germline. The CDR3 sequence is CASSQAEGGQPQHF. The CDR3 nucleotides are TGCGCCAGCAGCCAAGCCGAGGGGGGTCAGCCCCAGCATTTT.

This clonotype was counted only a few times. The chain carries TRBV6-6 and TRBJ2-1, with TRBD2 matching 8 bases. Germline-derived CDR1 and CDR2 are MNHNY and SVGAGI (reference sequence). V trimming: 6 bases; J trimming: 2 bases; junction bases outside the gene matches: 3. The CDR3 has 14 amino acids. CDR3 bases: TGTGCCAGCAGAGCGGGGGTTCCCTACAATGAGCAGTTCTTC. Encoded protein: CASRAGVPYNEQFF.

This clonotype was seen only a few times. The chain carries TRBV7-8 and TRBJ1-3; D unresolved. V gave up 3 bases and J gave up 0 bases, with 21 bases separating them. Looked up from germline, CDR1 is SGHVS and CDR2 is FQNEAQ. CDR3 length: 19 residues. CDR3: CASSFSRRMREGSGNTIYF. The CDR3 DNA sequence: TGTGCCAGCAGCTTTAGTAGGCGGATGAGGGAGGGCTCTGGAAACACCATATATTTT.

As to this clonotype: At one end, the junction sequence differs from germline, possibly due to a read error. The CDR3 nucleotides are TGTGCTAGCAGCTTAGCAACCCTATCCCAGAAAACCGGGGAGCTGTTTTTT. Its protein product is CASSLATLSQKTGELFF. The chain carries TRBV7-7 and TRBJ2-2, with no clear D. Germline loops: CDR1 SSHAT, CDR2 FNYEAQ (reference sequence). The CDR3 is made up of 17 amino acids.